Presented here are 12 T cell receptor beta chains from one specimen sequenced in a study of T cell responses to AZD1222 COVID-19 vaccine. Profiled with immunoSEQ multiplex PCR; TCRdb holds only in-frame clones, not every one. Here the sample spans approximately 200,000 clones, 85% to 95% being singletons. The sequencing here drew on peripheral blood, taken 28 days after the second AZD1222 dose. The receptors were gathered from an adult who received the AZD1222 COVID-19 vaccine.

This clone was counted only a few times. The chain is built from TRBV5-1 and TRBJ2-5; D is undetermined. Germline V gives CDR1 SGHRS, CDR2 YFSETQ. This CDR3 is built from 13 residues. V lost 4 bases to trimming and J lost 5 bases, with 12 bases between them. CDR3: CASSAQIRETQYF. The CDR3 DNA follows: TGCGCCAGCAGCGCACAGATTCGGGAGACCCAGTACTTC.

This clone was recorded once. The rearrangement uses TRBV6-5 and TRBJ2-7, with a weak D call TRBD1 (6 bases). The CDR3 runs 15 residues. Per the germline V gene, CDR1 is MNHEY and CDR2 is SVGAGI. Trimming left V 0 bases short and J 3 bases short, with 12 bases between. The CDR3 DNA is TGTGCCAGCAGTTACTCGAAGGGCAGGGGCTACGAGCAGTACTTC. Encoded protein: CASSYSKGRGYEQYF.

J is TRBJ2-7 and V is TRBV7-9; 8 bases match TRBD1. There are 14 residues in the CDR3. Unmatched junction bases numbered 6, after V lost 3 bases and J lost 5 bases. Germline V lookup: CDR1 SEHNR, CDR2 FQNEAQ (reference sequence). The CDR3 sequence is CASSFRTGSDEQYF. The CDR3 nucleotides read TGTGCCAGCAGCTTTCGGACAGGGAGTGACGAGCAGTACTTC.

This CDR3 is CASSVGIPTGTDTQYF. The CDR3 DNA reads TGTGCCAGCAGCGTAGGGATCCCAACGGGGACAGATACGCAGTATTTT. The chain uses TRBV9 and TRBJ2-3; a weak D match, TRBD2 (5 bases). The V and J ends lost 0 bases and 3 bases respectively, with 14 bases between them. Germline CDR1 is SGDLS and CDR2 is YYNGEE. CDR3 length: 16 amino acids.

This chain uses TRBV19 with TRBJ2-2; unclear D gene. CDR1 and CDR2 (germline): LNHDA, SQIVND (reference sequence). CDR3 length equals 14 residues. V gave up 0 bases and J gave up 5 bases, with 7 bases separating them. The CDR3: CASSIDSRTGELFF. In nucleotides, the CDR3 is TGTGCCAGTAGTATAGACAGTCGAACCGGGGAGCTGTTTTTT.

This chain joins TRBV5-1 and TRBJ1-5; 8 nucleotides line up with TRBD1. Germline CDR1 SGHRS, CDR2 YFSETQ. J gave up 4 bases and V 0 bases, and 6 bases lay outside the gene matches. The CDR3 spans 16 residues. The CDR3 DNA is TGCGCCAGCAGCTTGGGTGGGACAGGTTTAAATCAGCCCCAGCATTTT. Translation: CASSLGGTGLNQPQHF.

This sequence joins TRBV4-3 and TRBJ1-3; D uncertain. The CDR3 is 16 amino acids. Germline loops: CDR1 LGHNA, CDR2 YSLEER. The V end was cut by 0 bases, the J end by 0 bases, with 9 bases between. The CDR3 spells CASSQDHTSSGNTIYF. The CDR3 nucleotides read TGCGCCAGCAGCCAAGATCACACCAGCTCTGGAAACACCATATATTTT.

The chain uses TRBV3-1 (or the pseudogene TRBV3-2) and TRBJ2-7; a possible D gene is TRBD2 (5 bases). V lost 6 bases to trimming and J lost 3 bases, with 12 bases between them. The germline V gene has CDR1 LGHDT and CDR2 YNNKEL (reference sequence). The CDR3 length is 13 residues. The CDR3 DNA sequence: TGTGCCAGCAGTCCCGGACTCATCTACGAGCAGTACTTC. Translated, it gives CASSPGLIYEQYF.

In its sample, this clone was seen once. The rearrangement links TRBV3-1 (or the pseudogene TRBV3-2) to TRBJ1-3; TRBD1 is a possible D gene (6 bases). Germline CDR1 is LGHDT and CDR2 is YNNKEL (reference sequence). The CDR3 totals 15 residues. V was pared by 8 bases and J by 4 bases, with 18 bases between. For the CDR3, the DNA is TGTGCCAGCGGTCAGTGGGGGGCTGTCGGAAACACCATATATTTT. It translates to CASGQWGAVGNTIYF.

V is TRBV10-3 and J is TRBJ1-1; the D is unclear. This CDR3 contains 13 residues. Trimming cost V 3 bases and J 3 bases, with 8 bases left between them. Germline-derived CDR1 and CDR2 are ENHRY and SYGVKD. CDR3 sequence reads: CAISEFQYTEAFF. Written as DNA, the CDR3 is TGTGCCATCAGTGAATTTCAGTACACTGAAGCTTTCTTT.

The rearrangement joins TRBV4-1 to TRBJ2-7; D may correspond to TRBD1 or TRBD2 (5 bases each). This CDR3 is built from 14 residues. Germline V gives CDR1 MGHRA, CDR2 YSYEKL. V lost 3 bases, J lost 2 bases, and 11 bases lay in between. The DNA for the CDR3 is TGCGCCAGCAGCCACTTTGGGACCACCTACGAGCAGTACTTC. Its translation is CASSHFGTTYEQYF.

V gene TRBV5-6 combines with J gene TRBJ1-2; no clear D gene. The V end was cut by 4 bases, the J end by 6 bases, with 10 bases between. There are 12 residues in the CDR3. Germline lookup yields CDR1 SGHDT and CDR2 YYEEEE. The CDR3 coding sequence is TGTGCCAGCAGCGAACAGAGAAATGGCTACACCTTC. It codes for CASSEQRNGYTF.